This T cell receptor beta chain was recovered during a study of read filtering for tumor transcriptome and immune sequencing (TCRdb year 2020). About the investigation overall: Of the patients in the cohort, fewer than 20 were male and some 15 were female, and their mean age was about 70 years, with a range of about 47 to 80. By revised international staging, eight or nine patients were R-ISS I, around 15 were R-ISS II and roughly seven were R-ISS III. After DNase treatment, whole-transcriptome libraries were prepared with the TruSeq RNA Access Library Prep Kit. Per sample, about 4.05 to 11 million TCR-region mapped reads were obtained with IR-seq, compared with only about 80 to 1273 with RNA-seq. TCR repertoires obtained by targeted immune repertoire sequencing and by bulk whole-transcriptome sequencing performed on the same bone marrow samples were compared. A main aim was a read-filtering strategy for immune repertoire data, specifically whether clonotypes supported by a single read should be removed. Overall study outcomes, separate from this receptor: Single-read clonotypes made up around 82% of clonotypes but only about 4% of total reads in IR-seq, compared with about 77% of clonotypes and more than 40% of reads in RNA-seq. When single-read clonotypes were removed, the proportions of shared clonotypes in IR-seq and RNA-seq correlated more strongly. Rather than purified T cells, the sorted CD138-negative fraction was a mixed bone marrow immune population. IR-seq captured clonotypes at much higher depth and more reliably than RNA-seq, and smaller IR-seq throughput sufficed to identify most shared clonotypes.

Only a few counts were recorded for this clonotype. Its antigen target is currently unknown. No base quality information exists; no much larger clone differs at one position. Bone marrow was sampled from every patient at the time of active disease. Ficoll-Hypaque density gradient centrifugation was used to isolate the bone marrow mononuclear cells. Myeloma plasma cells were removed and CD138-negative cells were collected by negative selection after labeling with CD138 magnetic microbeads on a MACS separator. Flow cytometry with CD138 antibodies on an Attune NxT was used to check how pure the isolated cells were. Total RNA was extracted with TRIzol reagent and quantified with a NanoDrop spectrophotometer. Paired RNA-seq and IR-seq were performed on the CD138-negative bone marrow sample of each patient. The CDR1 and CDR2 encoded by the germline V gene are SQVTM and ANQGSEA. The CDR3 numbers 15 residues from cysteine through phenylalanine. The retained sequence is limited to the CDR3, 45 bases, with the frame set at the first base. V is trimmed back by 6 bases and J by 4 bases, and the junction contains 6 bases that no gene match accounts for.

The Immunoverse kit was used to build TCR libraries from about 430 ng RNA, with molecular barcoded adaptors covering alpha/delta and beta/gamma chains. The same RNA used for transcriptome sequencing was used for TCR library preparation. An Illumina HiSeq 4000 with 2 x 150 cycles was used to sequence the TCR libraries. As for how the authors treated the data: MiXCR aligned TCR reads to human V, D, J and C references and assembled the aligned reads into CDR3 clonotypes, with quality filtering and error correction included. The tcR package in R was used for analysis of clonotype counts and gene usage diversity. For inspection of raw mapping reads, RNA-seq reads were mapped by STAR aligner version 2.5.3a onto GRCh37 of the human genome. To test how sequencing depth affects detected clonotypes, IR-seq fastq files were randomly downsampled with Seqtk 1.3. TCRdb trimmed public reads at Q25 via fastp, called clones via MiXCR and kept in-frame beta chains. CDR3 protein sequences are deduplicated, and each keeps its most common genes and DNA. The V and J calls and clone size come from TCRdb's table, not from the authors' own analysis. In this sample the table shows about 22,000 distinct CDR3 sequences, roughly 15% of which occur a single time. The top ten constitute under 75% of the sample.

The chain employs TRBV29-1 and TRBJ2-2; TRBD2 lines up with 12 middle nucleotides. Sequences were obtained from a population of CD138-negative cells sorted from bone marrow. Per the publication, the cell subset or site label means: bone marrow mononuclear cells depleted of CD138+ plasma/myeloma cells by negative magnetic selection. The receptor was isolated from a donor at least 40 years old with multiple myeloma. CDR3 region: CSVTSGSWRTGELFF. The DNA sequence follows: TGCAGCGTGACTAGCGGGAGTTGGCGCACCGGGGAGCTGTTTTTT.